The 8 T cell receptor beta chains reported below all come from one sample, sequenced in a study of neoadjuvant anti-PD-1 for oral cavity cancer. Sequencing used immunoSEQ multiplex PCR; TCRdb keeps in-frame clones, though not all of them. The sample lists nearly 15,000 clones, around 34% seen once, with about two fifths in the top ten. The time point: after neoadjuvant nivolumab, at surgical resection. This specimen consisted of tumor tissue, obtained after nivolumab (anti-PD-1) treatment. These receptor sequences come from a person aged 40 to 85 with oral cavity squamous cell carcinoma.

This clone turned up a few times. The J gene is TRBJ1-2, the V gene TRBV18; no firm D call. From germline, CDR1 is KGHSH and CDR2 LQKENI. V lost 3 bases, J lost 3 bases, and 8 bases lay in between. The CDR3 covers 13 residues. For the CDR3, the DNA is TGTGCCAGCTCACCGGACGGGCACTATGGCTACACCTTC. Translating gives CASSPDGHYGYTF. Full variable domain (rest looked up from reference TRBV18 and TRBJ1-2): NAGVMQNPRHLVRRRGQEARLRCSPMKGHSHVYWYRQLPEEGLKFMVYLQKENIIDESGMPKERFSAEFPKEGPSILRIQQVVRGDSAAYFCASSPDGHYGYTFGSGTRLTVV.

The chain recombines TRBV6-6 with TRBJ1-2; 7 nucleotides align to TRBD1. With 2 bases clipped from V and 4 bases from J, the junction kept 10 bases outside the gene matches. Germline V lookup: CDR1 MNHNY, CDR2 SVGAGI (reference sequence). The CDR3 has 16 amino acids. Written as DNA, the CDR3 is TGTGCCAGCAGTTACGACAGGGTGGGAGGGGCCTATGGCTACACCTTC. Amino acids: CASSYDRVGGAYGYTF.

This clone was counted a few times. The CDR3 DNA reads as TGTGCCAGCAGCTCACCGGGACAGGGGGGGACCCAGTACTTC. As protein: CASSSPGQGGTQYF. This sequence joins TRBV7-2 and TRBJ2-5; 11 bases match TRBD1. Germline V gene lookup returns CDR1 SGHTA and CDR2 FQGNSA. Trimming cost V 4 bases and J 7 bases; bases outside gene matches: 5. The CDR3 is made up of 14 amino acids.

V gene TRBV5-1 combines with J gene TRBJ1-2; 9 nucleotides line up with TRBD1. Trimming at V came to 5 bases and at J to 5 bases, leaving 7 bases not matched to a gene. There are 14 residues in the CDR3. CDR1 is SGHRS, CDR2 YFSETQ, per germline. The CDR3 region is CASSSPGQGYGYTF. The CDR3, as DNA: TGCGCCAGCAGTTCTCCGGGACAGGGTTATGGCTACACCTTC.

Written as DNA, the CDR3 is TGTGCCAGCAGTTACTCCTCCAGTCCTAATCAGCCCCAGCATTTT. It is translated as CASSYSSSPNQPQHF. The gene calls are TRBV6-6 and TRBJ1-5; no clear D gene. Germline-derived CDR1 and CDR2 are MNHNY and SVGAGI (reference sequence). The CDR3 spans 15 residues. Trimming pared 0 bases from V and 4 bases from J, leaving 10 bases between.

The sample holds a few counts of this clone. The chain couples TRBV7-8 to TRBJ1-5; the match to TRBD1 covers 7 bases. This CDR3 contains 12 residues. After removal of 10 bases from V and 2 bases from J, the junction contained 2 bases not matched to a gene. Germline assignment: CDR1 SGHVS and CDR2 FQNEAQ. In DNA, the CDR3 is TGTGCCAACGGACAGGGCAATCAGCCCCAGCATTTT. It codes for CANGQGNQPQHF.

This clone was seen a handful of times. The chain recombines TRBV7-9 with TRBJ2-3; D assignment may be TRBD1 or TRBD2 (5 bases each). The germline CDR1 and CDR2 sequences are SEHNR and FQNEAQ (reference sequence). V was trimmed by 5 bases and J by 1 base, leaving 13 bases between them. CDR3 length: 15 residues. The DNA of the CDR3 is TGTGCCAGCAGCCTGACAGTGGAGGGCACAGATACGCAGTATTTT. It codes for CASSLTVEGTDTQYF.

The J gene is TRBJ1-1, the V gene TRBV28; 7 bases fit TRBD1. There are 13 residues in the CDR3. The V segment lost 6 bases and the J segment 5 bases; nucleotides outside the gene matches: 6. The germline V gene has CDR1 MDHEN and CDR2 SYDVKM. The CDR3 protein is CASRTGRGTEAFF. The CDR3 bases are TGTGCCAGCAGGACAGGGAGGGGGACTGAAGCTTTCTTT.